These 27 T cell receptor beta chains share one sample of origin, sequenced in a study of early stage breast cancer tumors. Data came from immunoSEQ multiplex PCR; TCRdb stores just in-frame clones and leaves some out. The data show some 30,000 clones, approximately 84% seen once. Sequencing was carried out using blood. The receptors derive from a person between 50 and 60 years old with breast cancer.

The chain is built from TRBV5-4 and TRBJ2-1; D is perhaps TRBD1 (6 bases). V lost 5 bases and J lost 0, with 18 bases in between. Germline CDR1 and CDR2: SGHNT and YYREEE (reference sequence). This CDR3 has 17 amino acids. CDR3 amino acids: CASSRPGGSSSYNEQFF. The CDR3, as DNA: TGTGCCAGCAGTCGCCCTGGGGGCTCGAGCTCCTACAATGAGCAGTTCTTC.

This clone has only one observation. The rearrangement joins TRBV7-2 to TRBJ1-4; TRBD1 agrees at 8 bases. The CDR3 extends over 15 amino acids. V dropped 3 bases and J dropped 4; count of bases not matched to a gene: 4. CDR1 and CDR2 (germline): SGHTA, FQGNSA. The CDR3 spells CASSFDRGGNEKLFF. The CDR3 DNA reads as TGTGCCAGCAGCTTTGACAGGGGAGGTAATGAAAAACTGTTTTTT.

This rearrangement joins TRBV7-9 to TRBJ2-5; D unclear. The J call may be incorrect, as the DNA end agrees better with TRBJ2-7. This CDR3 contains 12 residues. CDR1 SEHNR and CDR2 FQNEAQ come from the germline V gene (reference sequence). The DNA for the CDR3 is TGTGCCAGCAGCTTAAACCCCTACGAGCAGTACTTC. This gives the protein CASSLNPYEQYF.

This clone was recorded once. The chain joins TRBV6-5 to TRBJ1-2; D gene uncertain. The CDR3 runs to 12 residues. Germline CDR1 MNHEY, CDR2 SVGAGI. The V and J ends lost 5 bases and 4 bases respectively, with 8 bases between them. The chain's CDR3 is CASSSGGYGYTF. DNA for the CDR3: TGTGCCAGCAGTAGTGGAGGCTATGGCTACACCTTC.

This clone has just a few counts. The J gene is TRBJ2-4, the V gene TRBV19; D uncertain. The CDR3 runs to 17 residues. Trimming took 4 bases from V and 0 from J, leaving 16 bases between them. CDR1 and CDR2 from the germline V gene are LNHDA and SQIVND (reference sequence). Here the CDR3 reads CASSRKVSGLAKNIQYF. As DNA, the CDR3 is TGTGCCAGTAGTAGGAAGGTCAGTGGCCTAGCCAAAAACATTCAGTACTTC. The entire variable domain, with the rest obtained from reference TRBV19 and TRBJ2-4, is as follows: DGGITQSPKYLFRKEGQNVTLSCEQNLNHDAMYWYRQDPGQGLRLIYYSQIVNDFQKGDIAEGYSVSREKKESFPLTVTSAQKNPTAFYLCASSRKVSGLAKNIQYFGAGTRLSVL.

The V and J genes are TRBV7-9 and TRBJ2-7; no reliable D call. V lost 2 bases, J lost 2 bases, and 4 bases lay in between. CDR1 SEHNR and CDR2 FQNEAQ come from the germline V gene (reference sequence). The length of the CDR3 is 12 residues. Written as DNA, the CDR3 is TGTGCCAGCAGCTTATCGGCCTACGAGCAGTACTTC. Protein product: CASSLSAYEQYF.

This clone was seen once. The chain joins TRBV5-1 to TRBJ2-5, with 11 bases fitting TRBD2. Germline CDR1 and CDR2: SGHRS and YFSETQ. Trimming took 6 bases from V and 3 from J; bases not matched to a gene: 4. This CDR3 region has 14 residues. Here the CDR3 DNA reads TGCGCCAGCAAACTAGCGGGGGCTAAAGAGACCCAGTACTTC. Protein sequence: CASKLAGAKETQYF.

The chain joins TRBV6-1 to TRBJ2-4, with no clear D. The CDR3 runs to 13 residues. V gave up 2 bases and J gave up 10 bases, with 12 bases separating them. Germline CDR1 and CDR2: MNHNS and SASEGT. The CDR3 loop reads CASSESGPTIQYF. The CDR3 DNA sequence: TGTGCCAGCAGTGAATCCGGGCCCACTATTCAGTACTTC.

This clone was seen more than once but under ten times. The rearrangement joins TRBV6-6 to TRBJ1-3; 7 bases are a match to TRBD1. V shed 6 bases, J shed 0 bases, and the junction held 5 bases outside the gene matches. Looked up from germline, CDR1 is MNHNY and CDR2 is SVGAGI (reference sequence). This CDR3 contains 15 residues. CDR3 sequence: CASSHDRASGNTIYF. CDR3 nucleotide sequence: TGTGCCAGCAGCCACGACAGGGCCTCTGGAAACACCATATATTTT.

This clone was seen only a few times. V is TRBV15 and J is TRBJ1-5; D call uncertain. V lost 0 bases to trimming and J lost 12 bases, with 15 bases between them. Germline V CDR1 and CDR2: LNHNV, YYDKDF (reference sequence). This CDR3 is built from 14 residues. The CDR3 reads CATSRDQDQSLQHF. The CDR3 DNA reads as TGTGCCACCAGCAGAGATCAGGACCAGAGTCTCCAGCATTTT.

The chain employs TRBV5-1 and TRBJ1-1; D is unresolved. The CDR3 totals 15 residues. Germline values: CDR1 SGHRS, CDR2 YFSETQ. Between the trimmed V and J ends, which lost 4 bases and 5 bases, there was a span of 18 bases. CDR3 DNA: TGCGCCAGCAGCAAGTCCGGGAGATCGCTTACTGAAGCTTTCTTT. Protein sequence: CASSKSGRSLTEAFF.

The table lists this clone with a count of one. V usage is TRBV30 and J usage is TRBJ1-4; tentative D call: TRBD1 (6 bases). Germline V gene sequence: CDR1 GTSNPN, CDR2 SVGIG (reference sequence). The ends were cut back, 4 bases at V and 7 bases at J, with 16 bases in the middle. The CDR3 runs 14 residues. This chain's CDR3 is CAWMEPQGIEKLFF. CDR3 coding DNA: TGTGCCTGGATGGAGCCTCAGGGGATTGAAAAACTGTTTTTT. Full variable domain (outside the CDR3, taken from reference TRBV30 and TRBJ1-4): SQTIHQWPATLVQPVGSPLSLECTVEGTSNPNLYWYRQAAGRGLQLLFYSVGIGQISSEVPQNLSASRPQDRQFILSSKKLLLSDSGFYLCAWMEPQGIEKLFFGSGTQLSVL.

The chain couples TRBV5-1 to TRBJ2-3; 14 nucleotides line up with TRBD2. This CDR3 is 17 amino acids long. Trimming cost V 0 bases and J 4 bases; bases outside gene matches: 4. Germline assignment: CDR1 SGHRS and CDR2 YFSETQ. The CDR3 nucleotides read TGCGCCAGCAGCTTGGCCACGACTAGCGGGGGGGCAGATACGCAGTATTTT. Encoded protein: CASSLATTSGGADTQYF. Variable domain in full (rest from reference TRBV5-1 and TRBJ2-3): KAGVTQTPRYLIKTRGQQVTLSCSPISGHRSVSWYQQTPGQGLQFLFEYFSETQRNKGNFPGRFSGRQFSNSRSEMNVSTLELGDSALYLCASSLATTSGGADTQYFGPGTRLTVL.

The chain joins TRBV15 to TRBJ1-1; a weak D match, TRBD1 (5 bases). Germline loops: CDR1 LNHNV, CDR2 YYDKDF (reference sequence). CDR3 length equals 16 residues. Trimming removed 1 base at V and 1 base at J, with 13 bases between. CDR3 nucleotide sequence: TGTGCCACCAGCAGAGGAGGGGTAAAACCGAACACTGAAGCTTTCTTT. Its translation is CATSRGGVKPNTEAFF.

The V call is TRBV28, the J call TRBJ2-2; D is possibly TRBD2 (6 bases). The germline V gene has CDR1 MDHEN and CDR2 SYDVKM. This CDR3 spans 14 amino acids. The V gene lost 3 bases and the J gene lost 1 base, with 6 bases spanning the gap. CDR3 DNA: TGTGCCAGCAGTTTGGGAGGGAACACCGGGGAGCTGTTTTTT. Amino acids: CASSLGGNTGELFF.

The chain recombines TRBV28 with TRBJ2-7; D gene ambiguous. The V end lost 3 bases, the J end lost 1 base, and 7 bases lay between the germline ends. Germline values: CDR1 MDHEN, CDR2 SYDVKM. There are 13 residues in the CDR3. CDR3 loop: CASSFGGSYEQYF. CDR3 sequence (DNA): TGTGCCAGCAGTTTCGGCGGATCCTACGAGCAGTACTTC.

The J gene is TRBJ1-3, the V gene TRBV18; D is perhaps TRBD1 (5 bases). V shed 0 bases and J shed 0 bases, with 12 bases lying between them. Germline values: CDR1 KGHSH, CDR2 LQKENI. CDR3 length equals 17 residues. For the CDR3, the DNA is TGTGCCAGCTCACCACCCCAGGGCCCATACTCTGGAAACACCATATATTTT. It encodes CASSPPQGPYSGNTIYF.

The chain is built from TRBV10-3 and TRBJ1-2; D may be TRBD1 (6 bases). V was clipped by 0 bases and J by 4 bases, with 15 bases between them. The CDR3 consists of 16 residues. In germline, CDR1 is ENHRY, CDR2 SYGVKD. The CDR3: CAISESERQAFYGYTF. The CDR3 coding sequence is TGTGCCATCAGTGAGTCGGAAAGACAGGCCTTCTATGGCTACACCTTC.

This rearrangement joins TRBV19 to TRBJ1-2; unclear D gene. V was shortened by 6 bases and J by 6 bases, with 11 bases between the two germline ends. The CDR3 contains 12 residues. Germline CDR1 LNHDA, CDR2 SQIVND (reference sequence). In DNA, the CDR3 is TGTGCCAGTAGAACCGGCCAGGATGGCTACACCTTC. It is translated as CASRTGQDGYTF.

The chain joins TRBV6-5 to TRBJ1-2; no clear D. The CDR3 has 13 residues. V was pared by 0 bases and J by 7 bases, with 9 bases between. Germline assignment: CDR1 MNHEY and CDR2 SVGAGI. The CDR3 nucleotides are TGTGCCAGCAGTTACTCGTTAGGTTTTGGCTACACCTTC. It specifies CASSYSLGFGYTF.

This clone has a handful of counts. V gene TRBV6-1 combines with J gene TRBJ1-2; D is unresolved. Trimming cost V 6 bases and J 8 bases, with 19 bases left between them. The CDR3 has 14 amino acids. Germline-derived CDR1 and CDR2 are MNHNS and SASEGT. CDR3 DNA sequence: TGTGCCAGCAGCTTAGTACAGACCTCGGGAGGCTACACCTTC. This gives the protein CASSLVQTSGGYTF.

The V call is TRBV7-9, the J call TRBJ1-5, with a possible D match to TRBD1 (5 bases). This CDR3 region has 15 residues. Germline CDR1 SEHNR, CDR2 FQNEAQ (reference sequence). Trimming took 4 bases from V and 4 from J, leaving 14 bases between them. CDR3: CASSSEGGGNQPQHF. DNA of the CDR3: TGTGCCAGCAGCTCCGAGGGCGGGGGAAATCAGCCCCAGCATTTT.

This sequence joins TRBV28 and TRBJ2-7; a possible D gene is TRBD2 (5 bases). Trimming pared 5 bases from V and 2 bases from J, leaving 10 bases between. The CDR3 sequence is 13 residues long. Germline values: CDR1 MDHEN, CDR2 SYDVKM. Here the CDR3 reads CASSNHGAYEQYF. DNA for the CDR3: TGTGCCAGCAGTAACCACGGGGCCTACGAGCAGTACTTC.

The chain recombines TRBV6-5 with TRBJ1-1; a weak D match, TRBD1 (5 bases). V was shortened by 5 bases and J by 5 bases, with 15 bases between the two germline ends. Germline values: CDR1 MNHEY, CDR2 SVGAGI. CDR3 size: 14 residues. The CDR3 DNA is TGTGCCAGCAGTCCCGGGACCATGAGGACTGAAGCTTTCTTT. This translates into CASSPGTMRTEAFF.

V and J are TRBV7-2 and TRBJ2-1; D is unresolved. The CDR3 runs to 11 residues. The germline gives CDR1 SGHTA, CDR2 FQGNSA. V lost 1 base to trimming and J lost 5 bases, with 0 bases between them. The CDR3 here is CASSLDNEQFF. As DNA, the CDR3 is TGTGCCAGCAGCTTAGACAATGAGCAGTTCTTC.

The chain is built from TRBV5-1 and TRBJ1-2; no clear D. V was trimmed by 6 bases and J by 6 bases, leaving 15 bases between them. There are 13 residues in the CDR3. Per the germline V gene, CDR1 is SGHRS and CDR2 is YFSETQ. CDR3 DNA sequence: TGCGCCAGCAATAATGGAGTCATCAATGGCTACACCTTC. Translation: CASNNGVINGYTF.

CDR3 in amino acids: CAYRGRGDEKLFF. The CDR3 DNA reads as TGCGCCTACCGGGGGAGGGGAGATGAAAAACTGTTTTTT. J is TRBJ1-4 and V is TRBV10-1; D may be TRBD1 (5 bases). The germline gives CDR1 WNHNN, CDR2 SYGVQD (reference sequence). This CDR3 comprises 13 residues. V lost 11 bases and J lost 6, with 16 bases in between.